Listed below are T cell receptor beta chains from one sample, sequenced in a study of T-cell memory formation after mild COVID-19. TCRdb independently ran MiXCR on the 5' RACE reads; one entry per CDR3 protein. The table includes some 120,000 distinct CDR3 sequences, approximately 17% detected once. Material: PBMCs or a T cell subset sorted from them (not recorded which). Receptors were obtained from a man aged 18 to 30 who had mild COVID-19 (a few samples of this study predate the infection). Cell type and time point are not known. CDR3s include the opening cysteine and the closing phenylalanine or tryptophan. A D gene is named only where the DNA matches it firmly. Part of the rows lack a size; the others show once, few, many or a class for expanded clones.

size,V,D,J,CDR3,DNA
-,TRBV7-2,-,TRBJ2-3,CASSLDRVSTDTQYF,TGTGCCAGCAGCTTAGACAGGGTCAGCACAGATACGCAGTATTTT
few,TRBV30,TRBD1,TRBJ2-7,CAWTPGQVYEQYF,TGTGCCTGGACGCCGGGACAGGTCTACGAGCAGTACTTC
-,TRBV3-2,-,TRBJ2-3,CASSPGVGTDTQYF,TGTGCCAGCAGCCCGGGGGTGGGCACAGATACGCAGTATTTT
few,TRBV4-3,-,TRBJ1-2,CASSQDRTYGYTF,TGCGCCAGCAGCCAAGACAGGACCTATGGCTACACCTTC
few,TRBV4-1,-,TRBJ1-4,CASSPVDGEWELFF,TGCGCCAGCAGCCCCGTGGACGGCGAATGGGAACTGTTTTTT
many,TRBV20-1,-,TRBJ2-2,CSARLTASGELFF,TGCAGTGCTAGATTGACCGCTAGCGGGGAGCTGTTTTTT
few,TRBV6-4,-,TRBJ1-6,CASSDSAGMNSPLHF,TGTGCCAGCAGTGACTCGGCAGGGATGAATTCACCCCTCCACTTT
-,TRBV15,TRBD1,TRBJ2-1,CATSRDWAGTGGYNEQFF,TGTGCCACCAGCAGAGATTGGGCCGGGACAGGGGGTTACAATGAGCAGTTCTTC
few,TRBV18,-,TRBJ2-7,CASSPSAGASYEQYF,TGTGCCAGCTCACCCTCCGCGGGGGCTAGCTACGAGCAGTACTTC
few,TRBV20-1,-,TRBJ2-7,CSARQGPYEQYF,TGCAGTGCTAGACAGGGTCCCTACGAGCAGTACTTC
few,TRBV6-2/TRBV6-3,-,TRBJ1-5,CASRAGASNQPQHF,TGTGCCAGCAGAGCCGGGGCTAGCAATCAGCCCCAGCATTTT
many,TRBV4-1,-,TRBJ2-5,CASSQDGRTQATQYF,TGCGCCAGCAGCCAAGATGGGAGGACCCAAGCGACCCAGTACTTC
few,TRBV5-1,TRBD1,TRBJ1-6,CASSFSRQGRSNSPLHF,TGCGCCAGCAGCTTTTCCCGACAGGGAAGGAGCAATTCACCCCTCCACTTT
many,TRBV29-1,TRBD2,TRBJ2-5,CSVVAGFKETQYF,TGCAGCGTTGTAGCGGGTTTTAAAGAGACCCAGTACTTC
-,TRBV2,TRBD2,TRBJ2-2,CASSESLAGTGELFF,TGTGCCAGCAGTGAAAGCCTAGCGGGCACCGGGGAGCTGTTTTTT
few,TRBV6-2/TRBV6-3,-,TRBJ1-5,CASSYSQRSGLNQPQHF,TGTGCCAGCAGTTACTCCCAGAGATCGGGACTGAATCAGCCCCAGCATTTT
few,TRBV6-2/TRBV6-3,-,TRBJ2-1,CASTSNLQTNEQFF,TGTGCCAGCACTTCCAACCTCCAGACCAATGAGCAGTTCTTC
-,TRBV5-6,-,TRBJ1-1,CASSLVHSPIEAFF,TGTGCCAGCAGCTTGGTTCACAGCCCTATTGAAGCTTTCTTT
few,TRBV20-1,-,TRBJ2-3,CSAGGLYTDTQYF,TGCAGTGCGGGGGGGCTCTACACAGATACGCAGTATTTT
many,TRBV12-3/TRBV12-4,-,TRBJ2-3,CASTKPYPPDTQYF,TGTGCCAGCACCAAACCTTACCCTCCAGATACGCAGTATTTT
-,TRBV20-1,TRBD1,TRBJ2-3,CSAPDRGSTDTQYF,TGCAGTGCTCCGGACAGGGGGAGCACAGATACGCAGTATTTT
few,TRBV18,-,TRBJ1-2,CASSPGQTNYGYTF,TGTGCCAGCTCTCCCGGACAGACTAACTATGGCTACACCTTC
-,TRBV12-3/TRBV12-4,-,TRBJ2-2,CASSLGETGELFF,TGTGCCAGCAGCCTGGGGGAGACCGGGGAGCTGTTTTTT
few,TRBV29-1,TRBD1,TRBJ1-4,CSVQGAAGEKLFF,TGCAGCGTGCAGGGGGCGGCGGGAGAAAAACTGTTTTTT
-,TRBV29-1,-,TRBJ1-1,CSVGSGDAFF,TGCAGCGTTGGTTCGGGGGACGCTTTCTTT
few,TRBV24-1,-,TRBJ1-2,CATRVLRAYGYTF,TGTGCCACCCGGGTCTTAAGGGCCTATGGCTACACCTTC
-,TRBV6-1,TRBD1,TRBJ1-5,CASSSGQGGGPQHF,TGTGCCAGCAGTTCCGGACAGGGGGGAGGGCCCCAGCATTTT
many,TRBV5-1,-,TRBJ1-1,CASSLGPLNTEAFF,TGCGCCAGCAGCTTGGGACCCTTGAACACTGAAGCTTTCTTT
few,TRBV5-1,-,TRBJ2-1,CATPPWDTTNNEQFF,TGCGCCACCCCGCCTTGGGACACCACCAACAATGAGCAGTTCTTC
few,TRBV4-2,TRBD1,TRBJ2-2,CASSQEAQGYTGELFF,TGTGCCAGCAGCCAAGAGGCACAGGGGTACACCGGGGAGCTGTTTTTT
few,TRBV7-9,TRBD2,TRBJ2-1,CASSVPSGGRHNEQFF,TGTGCCAGCAGCGTACCTAGCGGGGGGCGACACAATGAGCAGTTCTTC
few,TRBV4-1,TRBD2,TRBJ2-3,CASSARNGGRADTQYF,TGCGCCAGCAGCGCCCGCAACGGGGGGAGGGCAGATACGCAGTATTTT
few,TRBV5-1,TRBD1,TRBJ2-2,CASSRDRGNTGELFF,TGCGCCAGCAGCCGCGACAGGGGTAACACCGGGGAGCTGTTTTTT
-,TRBV9,-,TRBJ1-1,CASSVLAGLNTEAFF,TGTGCCAGCAGCGTATTGGCGGGCCTGAACACTGAAGCTTTCTTT
many,TRBV6-4,-,TRBJ2-1,CASSTNPYNEQFF,TGTGCCAGCTCGACTAACCCCTACAATGAGCAGTTCTTC
-,TRBV15,TRBD1,TRBJ2-1,CATSRGDSGNEQFF,TGTGCCACCAGCCGAGGGGACAGCGGCAATGAGCAGTTCTTC
-,TRBV7-8,-,TRBJ2-3,CASSYPLRTDTQYF,TGTGCCAGCAGCTACCCCCTTCGGACAGATACGCAGTATTTT
few,TRBV24-1,-,TRBJ2-1,CATQTGYNEQFF,TGTGCCACTCAGACAGGCTACAATGAGCAGTTCTTC
few,TRBV12-3/TRBV12-4,-,TRBJ2-5,CASNLAEETQYF,TGTGCCAGCAATCTAGCTGAGGAGACCCAGTACTTC
few,TRBV6-6,-,TRBJ2-3,CASSWRRLTGTLQLTDTQYF,TGTGCCAGCAGTTGGCGGCGATTAACAGGCACCTTACAACTCACAGATACGCAGTATTTT
many,TRBV7-3,-,TRBJ2-2,CASSANTGELFF,TGTGCCAGCAGCGCGAACACCGGGGAGCTGTTTTTT
many,TRBV4-1,-,TRBJ2-3,CASSQGEMDTQYF,TGCGCCAGCAGCCAAGGGGAGATGGATACGCAGTATTTT
-,TRBV4-3,-,TRBJ1-2,CASSQEVELLHGYTF,TGCGCCAGCAGCCAAGAAGTAGAGCTACTGCATGGCTACACCTTC
-,TRBV5-1,TRBD1,TRBJ1-2,CASSLAQGNGYTF,TGCGCCAGCAGCTTGGCACAGGGGAATGGCTACACCTTC
-,TRBV15,-,TRBJ2-7,CATSRDWGTHTYEQYF,TGTGCCACCAGCAGAGATTGGGGGACACATACCTACGAGCAGTACTTC
few,TRBV3-1,-,TRBJ2-1,CASGGNEQFF,TGTGCCAGCGGGGGGAATGAGCAGTTCTTC
few,TRBV7-3,TRBD1,TRBJ2-3,CASSPQGMSTDTQYF,TGTGCCAGCAGCCCACAGGGGATGAGCACAGATACGCAGTATTTT